The clone carrying this TCR beta chain appeared a few times. TCRdb ran MiXCR on the RT-PCR reads and lists one entry per CDR3 protein. In the table there are roughly 620,000 distinct CDR3 sequences, roughly 10% of which are singletons. The data are from a study of response to subunit inactivated influenza vaccine. This CDR3 is built from 18 residues. Germline V CDR1 and CDR2: SGHKS, YYEKEE (reference sequence). With 0 bases removed from V and 0 bases from J, the gap between germline ends came to 15 bases. These data are also associated with another study on T cells expressing NK-cell markers. According to that study: 5'RACE template switching with UMIs generated TCR beta cDNA. Obtained from sorted CD3+CD56+NKG2C+, CD3+CD56+NKG2C- and CD3+CD56-NKG2C+ T cells were the TCR beta repertoires.

This material consisted of PBMCs from blood, taken on the day of vaccination. This receptor was identified in a man aged 50 to 60 who received an inactivated influenza vaccine. V and J are TRBV5-5 and TRBJ2-2; D remains unclear. The CDR3 region is CASSLDPRLFANTGELFF. CDR3 coding DNA: TGTGCCAGCAGCTTGGACCCCCGGCTGTTCGCGAACACCGGGGAGCTGTTTTTT.